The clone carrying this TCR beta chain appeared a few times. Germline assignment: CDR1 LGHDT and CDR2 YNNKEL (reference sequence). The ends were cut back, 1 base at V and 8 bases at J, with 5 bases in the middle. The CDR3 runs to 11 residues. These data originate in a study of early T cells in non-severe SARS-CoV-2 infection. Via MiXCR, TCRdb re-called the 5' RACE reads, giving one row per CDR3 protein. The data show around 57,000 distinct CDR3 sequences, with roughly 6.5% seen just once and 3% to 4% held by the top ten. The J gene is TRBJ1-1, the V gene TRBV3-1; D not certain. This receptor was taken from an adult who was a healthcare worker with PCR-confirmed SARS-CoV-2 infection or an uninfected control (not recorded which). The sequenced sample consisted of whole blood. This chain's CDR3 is CASSQGQEAFF. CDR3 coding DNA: TGTGCCAGCAGCCAAGGACAAGAAGCTTTCTTT.